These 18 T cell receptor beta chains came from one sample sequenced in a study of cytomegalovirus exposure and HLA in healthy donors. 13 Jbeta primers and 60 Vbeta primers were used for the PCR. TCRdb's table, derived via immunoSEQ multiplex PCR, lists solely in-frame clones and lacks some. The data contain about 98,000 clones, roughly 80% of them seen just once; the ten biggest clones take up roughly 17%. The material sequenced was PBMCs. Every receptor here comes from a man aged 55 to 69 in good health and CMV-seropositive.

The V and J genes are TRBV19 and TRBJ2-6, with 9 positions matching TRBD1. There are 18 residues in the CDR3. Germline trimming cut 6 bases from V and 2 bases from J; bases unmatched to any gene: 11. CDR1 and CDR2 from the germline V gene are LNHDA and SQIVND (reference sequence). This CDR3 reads CASSSRTWTGAGANVLTF. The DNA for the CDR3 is TGTGCCAGTAGCTCCAGGACCTGGACAGGGGCTGGGGCCAACGTCCTGACTTTC.

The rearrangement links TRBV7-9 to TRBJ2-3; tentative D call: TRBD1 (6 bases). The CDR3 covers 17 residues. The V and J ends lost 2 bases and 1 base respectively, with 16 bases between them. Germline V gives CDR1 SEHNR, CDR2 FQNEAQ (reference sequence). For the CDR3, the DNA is TGTGCCAGCAGCTTAACAGGACAGACCTTTCGCACAGATACGCAGTATTTT. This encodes CASSLTGQTFRTDTQYF.

CDR3 DNA sequence: TGTGCCTGGAACCGTGGGGGGACTTTTGATTCACCCCTCCACTTT. It translates to CAWNRGGTFDSPLHF. The V gene is TRBV30, the J gene TRBJ1-6; maybe TRBD1 (5 bases). The germline gives CDR1 GTSNPN, CDR2 SVGIG (reference sequence). V lost 4 bases, J lost 8 bases, and 18 bases lay in between. The CDR3 is 15 residues long. The full variable domain, completed using reference TRBV30 and TRBJ1-6, is SQTIHQWPATLVQPVGSPLSLECTVEGTSNPNLYWYRQAAGRGLQLLFYSVGIGQISSEVPQNLSASRPQDRQFILSSKKLLLSDSGFYLCAWNRGGTFDSPLHFGNGTRLTVT.

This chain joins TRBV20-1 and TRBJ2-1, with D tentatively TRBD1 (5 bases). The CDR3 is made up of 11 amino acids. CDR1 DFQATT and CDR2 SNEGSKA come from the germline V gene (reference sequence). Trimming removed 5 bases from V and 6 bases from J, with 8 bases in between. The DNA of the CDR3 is TGCAGTGCTGGACATGGCAATGAGCAGTTCTTC. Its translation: CSAGHGNEQFF.

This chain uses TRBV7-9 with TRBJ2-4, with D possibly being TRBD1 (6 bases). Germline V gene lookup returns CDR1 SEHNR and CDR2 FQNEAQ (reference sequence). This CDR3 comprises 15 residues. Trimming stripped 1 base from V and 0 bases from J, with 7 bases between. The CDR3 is CASSLVGGAKNIQYF. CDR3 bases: TGTGCCAGCAGCTTAGTAGGGGGAGCCAAAAACATTCAGTACTTC.

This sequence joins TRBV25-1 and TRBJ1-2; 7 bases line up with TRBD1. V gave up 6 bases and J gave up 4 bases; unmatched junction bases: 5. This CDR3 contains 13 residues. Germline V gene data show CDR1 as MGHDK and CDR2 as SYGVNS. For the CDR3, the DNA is TGTGCCAGCAGCGGGGACAGCTTCTATGGCTACACCTTC. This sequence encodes CASSGDSFYGYTF.

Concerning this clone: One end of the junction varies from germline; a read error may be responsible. CDR3 protein: CASSFIPQVTLVF. The CDR3 region has the DNA TGTGCCAGCAGTTTCATACCTCAGGTAACCCTCGTCTTC. This sequence joins TRBV27 and TRBJ1-2; D is unresolved. This CDR3 has 13 residues. Germline loops: CDR1 MNHEY, CDR2 SMNVEV (reference sequence).

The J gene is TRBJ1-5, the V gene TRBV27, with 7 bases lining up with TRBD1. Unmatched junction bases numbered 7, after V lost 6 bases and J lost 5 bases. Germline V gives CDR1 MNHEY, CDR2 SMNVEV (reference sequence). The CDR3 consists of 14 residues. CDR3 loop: CASRPRTGDQPQHF. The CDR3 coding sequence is TGTGCCAGCAGGCCCCGGACAGGAGATCAGCCCCAGCATTTT.

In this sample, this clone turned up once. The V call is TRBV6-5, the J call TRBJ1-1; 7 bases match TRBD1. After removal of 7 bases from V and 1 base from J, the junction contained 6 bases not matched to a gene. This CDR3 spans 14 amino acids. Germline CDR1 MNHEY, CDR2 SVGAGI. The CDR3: CASTPGGWNTEAFF. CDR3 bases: TGTGCCAGCACCCCAGGGGGATGGAACACTGAAGCTTTCTTT.

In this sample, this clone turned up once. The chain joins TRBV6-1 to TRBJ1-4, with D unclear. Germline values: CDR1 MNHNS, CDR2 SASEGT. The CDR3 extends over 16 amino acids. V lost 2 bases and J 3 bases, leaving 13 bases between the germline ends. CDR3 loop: CASSERELGSNEKLFF. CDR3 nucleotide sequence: TGTGCCAGCAGTGAAAGGGAGTTGGGGTCTAATGAAAAACTGTTTTTT.

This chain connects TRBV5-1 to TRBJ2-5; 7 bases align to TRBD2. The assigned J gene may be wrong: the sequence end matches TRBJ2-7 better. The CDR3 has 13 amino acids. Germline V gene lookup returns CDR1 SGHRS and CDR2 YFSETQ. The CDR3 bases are TGCGCCAGCAGCTTTCCGGGGGGTTACGAGCAGTACTTC. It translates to CASSFPGGYEQYF.

CDR3 protein: CASKESSGANVLTF. CDR3 sequence (DNA): TGTGCCAGCAAAGAGTCCTCTGGGGCCAACGTCCTGACTTTC. The rearrangement uses TRBV7-3 and TRBJ2-6; unclear D gene. Trimming took 7 bases from V and 0 from J, leaving 7 bases between them. This CDR3 has 14 residues. Germline CDR1 is SGHTA and CDR2 is FQGTGA. The whole variable domain, remainder taken from reference TRBV7-3 and TRBJ2-6, is GAGVSQTPSNKVTEKGKYVELRCDPISGHTALYWYRQSLGQGPEFLIYFQGTGAADDSGLPNDRFFAVRPEGSVSTLKIQRTERGDSAVYLCASKESSGANVLTFGAGSRLTVL.

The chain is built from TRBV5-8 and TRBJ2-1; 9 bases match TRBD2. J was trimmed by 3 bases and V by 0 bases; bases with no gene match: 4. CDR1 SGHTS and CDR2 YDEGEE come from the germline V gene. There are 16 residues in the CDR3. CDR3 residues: CASSLAASGVYNEQFF. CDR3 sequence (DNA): TGTGCCAGCAGCTTGGCGGCTAGCGGGGTCTACAATGAGCAGTTCTTC.

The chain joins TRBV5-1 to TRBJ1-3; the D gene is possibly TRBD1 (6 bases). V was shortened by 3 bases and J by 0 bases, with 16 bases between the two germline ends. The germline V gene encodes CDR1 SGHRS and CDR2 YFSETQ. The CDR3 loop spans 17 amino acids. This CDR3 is CASSSGRTAVSGNTIYF. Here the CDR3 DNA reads TGCGCCAGCAGCTCGGGGCGGACAGCCGTCTCTGGAAACACCATATATTTT. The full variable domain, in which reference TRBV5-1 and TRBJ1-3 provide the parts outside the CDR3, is KAGVTQTPRYLIKTRGQQVTLSCSPISGHRSVSWYQQTPGQGLQFLFEYFSETQRNKGNFPGRFSGRQFSNSRSEMNVSTLELGDSALYLCASSSGRTAVSGNTIYFGEGSWLTVV.

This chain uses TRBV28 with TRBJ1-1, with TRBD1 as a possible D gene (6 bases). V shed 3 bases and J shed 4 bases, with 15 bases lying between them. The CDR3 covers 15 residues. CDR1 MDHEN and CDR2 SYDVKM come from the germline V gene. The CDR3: CASSFPGAGGTEAFF. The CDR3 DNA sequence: TGTGCCAGCAGTTTCCCGGGGGCGGGAGGCACTGAAGCTTTCTTT.

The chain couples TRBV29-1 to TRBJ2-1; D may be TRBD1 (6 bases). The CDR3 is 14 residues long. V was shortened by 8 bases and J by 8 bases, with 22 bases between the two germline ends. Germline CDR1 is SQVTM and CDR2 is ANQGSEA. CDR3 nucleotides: TGCAGCAGCCCGGACAGTCTGGGGAGAGATGAGCAGTTCTTC. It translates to CSSPDSLGRDEQFF.

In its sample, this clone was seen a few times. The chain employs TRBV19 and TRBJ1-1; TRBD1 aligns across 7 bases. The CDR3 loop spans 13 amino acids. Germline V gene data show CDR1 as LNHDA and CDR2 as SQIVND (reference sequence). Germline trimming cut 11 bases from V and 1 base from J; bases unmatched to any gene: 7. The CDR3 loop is CAAQGQRNTEAFF. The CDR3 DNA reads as TGTGCCGCACAGGGGCAGCGGAACACTGAAGCTTTCTTT.

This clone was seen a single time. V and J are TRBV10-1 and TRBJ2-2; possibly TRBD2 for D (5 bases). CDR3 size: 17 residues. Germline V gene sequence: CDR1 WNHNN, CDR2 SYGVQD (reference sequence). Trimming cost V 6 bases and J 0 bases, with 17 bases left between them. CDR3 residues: CASSLGIARPNTGELFF. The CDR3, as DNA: TGCGCCAGCAGCTTAGGAATAGCGAGACCGAACACCGGGGAGCTGTTTTTT.